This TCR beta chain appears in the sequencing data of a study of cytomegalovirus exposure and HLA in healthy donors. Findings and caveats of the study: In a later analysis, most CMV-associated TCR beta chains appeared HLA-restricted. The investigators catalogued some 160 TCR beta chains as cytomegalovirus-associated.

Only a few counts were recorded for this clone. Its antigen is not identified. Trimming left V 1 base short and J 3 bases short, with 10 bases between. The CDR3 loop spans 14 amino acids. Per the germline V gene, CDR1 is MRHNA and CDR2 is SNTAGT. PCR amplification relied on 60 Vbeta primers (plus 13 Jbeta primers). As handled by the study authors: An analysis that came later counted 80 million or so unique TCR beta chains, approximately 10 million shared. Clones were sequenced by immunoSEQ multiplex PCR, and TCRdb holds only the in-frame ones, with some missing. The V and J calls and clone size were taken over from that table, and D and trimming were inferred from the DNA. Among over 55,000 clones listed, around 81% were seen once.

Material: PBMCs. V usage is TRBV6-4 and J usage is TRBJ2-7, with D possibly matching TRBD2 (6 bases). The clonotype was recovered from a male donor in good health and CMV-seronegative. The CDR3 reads CASSDCWGVYEQYF. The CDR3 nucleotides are TGTGCCAGCAGTGACTGCTGGGGGGTCTACGAGCAGTACTTC.